These 32 T cell receptor beta chains came from one sample sequenced in a study of T-cell reconstitution after alpha-beta-depleted transplantation in children. TCRbeta library preparation incorporated unique molecular identifiers. TCRdb independently ran MiXCR on the PCR reads; one entry per CDR3 protein. The table shows more than 550,000 distinct CDR3 sequences, with 8% to 11% occurring only once. Here the sequenced sample was PBMCs from the stem cell graft donor, taken from the stem cell graft. The origin of the receptors is a human donor who donated a stem cell graft to a child with acute myeloid leukemia.

The chain combines TRBV10-3 with TRBJ2-1; TRBD1 matches 7 bases. With 4 bases clipped from V and 3 bases from J, the junction kept 3 bases outside the gene matches. This CDR3 is built from 14 residues. The germline V gene has CDR1 ENHRY and CDR2 SYGVKD. In DNA, the CDR3 is TGTGCCATCAGTGGGGACAGTATCTACAATGAGCAGTTCTTC. Residues: CAISGDSIYNEQFF.

This clonotype was recorded many times. The chain uses TRBV27 and TRBJ1-3, with unresolved D. Trimming cost V 6 bases and J 0 bases, with 9 bases left between them. The germline gives CDR1 MNHEY, CDR2 SMNVEV (reference sequence). CDR3 length: 14 amino acids. The CDR3: CASSYTASGNTIYF. CDR3 sequence (DNA): TGTGCCAGCAGCTACACCGCCTCTGGAAACACCATATATTTT.

In its sample, this clonotype was seen many times. The gene calls are TRBV29-1 and TRBJ2-5; D is perhaps TRBD1 or TRBD2 (5 bases each). Germline lookup yields CDR1 SQVTM and CDR2 ANQGSEA. The CDR3 runs to 12 residues. V lost 3 bases, J lost 5 bases, and 10 bases lay in between. The CDR3 reads CSVDSGRETQYF. The CDR3 DNA is TGCAGCGTTGACTCGGGGCGGGAGACCCAGTACTTC.

This clonotype has at least ten counts. The chain carries TRBV2 and TRBJ1-6; D unclear. The CDR3 length is 14 residues. Per germline, CDR1 SNHLY and CDR2 FYNNEI. V shed 2 bases and J shed 3 bases, with 5 bases lying between them. DNA for the CDR3: TGTGCCAGCAGTGAACAGCTCTATAATTCACCCCTCCACTTT. Protein product: CASSEQLYNSPLHF.

In its sample, this clonotype was seen a few times. The J gene is TRBJ2-7, the V gene TRBV7-3, with 7 bases lining up with TRBD2. Per the germline V gene, CDR1 is SGHTA and CDR2 is FQGTGA. The CDR3 length is 14 residues. Germline trimming cut 5 bases from V and 6 bases from J; bases unmatched to any gene: 10. The CDR3 is CASSPRTSGGEQYF. The CDR3 nucleotides read TGTGCCAGCAGCCCACGGACTAGTGGCGGCGAGCAGTACTTC.

This clonotype was recorded at least ten times. V usage is TRBV28 and J usage is TRBJ2-1, with D unresolved. Trimming took 2 bases from V and 13 from J, leaving 12 bases between them. The germline CDR1 and CDR2 sequences are MDHEN and SYDVKM. The CDR3 sequence is 12 residues long. The CDR3 DNA follows: TGTGCCAGCAGTTTAACCGCTCAAGCACAGTTCTTC. Translating it yields CASSLTAQAQFF.

This clonotype has a count of ten or more. The rearrangement uses TRBV27 and TRBJ2-3; 7 nucleotides match TRBD1. CDR1 and CDR2 from the germline V gene are MNHEY and SMNVEV (reference sequence). The junction had 11 bases not matched to a gene; V was cut back by 9 bases and J by 5 bases. The CDR3 is 14 amino acids. CDR3 residues: CARNRGQQVDTQYF. The CDR3 DNA sequence: TGTGCCAGAAACAGGGGCCAGCAGGTAGATACGCAGTATTTT.

Concerning this clonotype: The junction and the germline gene differ at one end; a read error may be behind it. The J gene is TRBJ2-5, the V gene TRBV7-7; no reliable D call. The CDR3 loop spans 13 amino acids. Germline-derived CDR1 and CDR2 are SSHAT and FNYEAQ (reference sequence). For the CDR3, the DNA is TGTGCTAGCAGCCCTGGACCCTGGGGGACCCAGTACTTC. Amino acid sequence: CASSPGPWGTQYF.

In its sample, this clonotype was seen a few times. The J gene is TRBJ2-7, the V gene TRBV12-3 or TRBV12-4; 10 positions agree with TRBD1. V trimming: 10 bases; J trimming: 0 bases; junction bases outside the gene matches: 9. The CDR3 runs 15 residues. DNA for the CDR3: TGTGCCACCACCACCGGGACAGGGGACTCCTACGAGCAGTACTTC. This translates into CATTTGTGDSYEQYF.

J is TRBJ2-7 and V is TRBV30; no clear D gene. There are 12 residues in the CDR3. Trimming shortened V by 0 bases and J by 6 bases, and 9 bases separated the two germline ends. Per the germline V gene, CDR1 is GTSNPN and CDR2 is SVGIG (reference sequence). Written as DNA, the CDR3 is TGTGCCTGGAGTGTGAAGGGCTCCGAGCAGTACTTC. Its translation is CAWSVKGSEQYF. The entire variable domain, with the rest obtained from reference TRBV30 and TRBJ2-7, is as follows: SQTIHQWPATLVQPVGSPLSLECTVEGTSNPNLYWYRQAAGRGLQLLFYSVGIGQISSEVPQNLSASRPQDRQFILSSKKLLLSDSGFYLCAWSVKGSEQYFGPGTRLTVT.

This clonotype showed up just a few times. V usage is TRBV25-1 and J usage is TRBJ1-6; the D gene is possibly TRBD1 (5 bases). The CDR3 has 15 amino acids. Germline V gene sequence: CDR1 MGHDK, CDR2 SYGVNS. Deletions cut 1 base from V and 6 bases from J, with 10 bases between. Here the CDR3 DNA reads TGTGCCAGCAGTGAATTTGGCGGGGGTAATTCACCCCTCCACTTT. Translated: CASSEFGGGNSPLHF.

There are a few counts of this clonotype. This chain joins TRBV20-1 and TRBJ2-5; D might be TRBD2 (6 bases). Germline CDR1 reads DFQATT; CDR2 reads SNEGSKA (reference sequence). V was cut by 5 bases and J by 0 bases, with 10 bases left in between. The CDR3 covers 13 residues. The CDR3 is CSAARDYQETQYF. In DNA form, the CDR3 reads TGCAGTGCTGCCCGGGACTACCAAGAGACCCAGTACTTC.

The sample holds many counts of this clonotype. The V and J genes are TRBV7-8 and TRBJ2-1, with D perhaps given as TRBD1 or TRBD2 (5 bases each). The CDR3 totals 15 residues. V lost 3 bases and J lost 6, with 15 bases in between. Germline loops: CDR1 SGHVS, CDR2 FQNEAQ. For the CDR3, the DNA is TGTGCCAGCAGCTTGGGAAGTAGAGGGGCCAATGAGCAGTTCTTC. It encodes CASSLGSRGANEQFF.

This clonotype occurred many times. The chain links TRBV20-1 to TRBJ2-7; 7 bases match TRBD1. Trimming took 6 bases from V and 1 from J; bases not matched to a gene: 6. Germline loops: CDR1 DFQATT, CDR2 SNEGSKA (reference sequence). There are 13 residues in the CDR3. Here the CDR3 reads CSALTGYSYEQYF. CDR3 coding DNA: TGCAGTGCATTGACAGGGTATTCCTACGAGCAGTACTTC.

The chain is built from TRBV4-3 and TRBJ2-4; D might be TRBD1 (5 bases). The CDR3 runs to 17 residues. V lost 0 bases and J lost 0, with 12 bases in between. The germline gives CDR1 LGHNA, CDR2 YSLEER. Here the CDR3 DNA reads TGCGCCAGCAGCCAAGATTCAAGGGGATTAGCCAAAAACATTCAGTACTTC. Residues: CASSQDSRGLAKNIQYF.

The genes are TRBV5-1 and TRBJ2-7; D gene uncertain. The germline V and J ends were trimmed by 9 bases and 1 base, with 14 bases remaining between them. Germline CDR1 SGHRS, CDR2 YFSETQ. The CDR3 is made up of 13 amino acids. Here the CDR3 reads CATRRVGSYEQYF. CDR3 sequence (DNA): TGCGCCACCCGACGAGTGGGGTCCTACGAGCAGTACTTC.

This clonotype was observed at least ten times. The chain uses TRBV27 and TRBJ2-1; weak D call: TRBD2 (6 bases). The V gene's germline CDR1 is MNHEY and CDR2 SMNVEV (reference sequence). Trimming took off 0 bases at V and 9 bases at J, with 21 bases between the two ends. This CDR3 contains 17 residues. The CDR3 is CASSLSSGLTRTAEQFF. The CDR3 coding sequence is TGTGCCAGCAGTTTATCCTCCGGACTAACAAGGACGGCTGAGCAGTTCTTC.

The CDR3 sequence is CASAPLAADEQFF. In DNA, the CDR3 is TGTGCCAGCGCCCCTCTAGCGGCCGATGAGCAGTTCTTC. The chain employs TRBV25-1 and TRBJ2-1; 7 bases line up with TRBD2. This CDR3 is built from 13 residues. V was clipped by 8 bases and J by 8 bases; unmatched bases: 9. Germline CDR1 and CDR2: MGHDK and SYGVNS.

This clonotype was seen many times. J is TRBJ2-7 and V is TRBV7-9, with TRBD2 identical over 10 bases. Germline V lookup: CDR1 SEHNR, CDR2 FQNEAQ (reference sequence). The ends lost 5 bases at V and 2 bases at J; junction bases unmatched: 6. The CDR3 is made up of 15 amino acids. The CDR3 DNA sequence: TGTGCCAGCAGCCCCTTACTAGCGGGACCCTACGAGCAGTACTTC. It codes for CASSPLLAGPYEQYF.

This clonotype came up a few times. This chain connects TRBV29-1 to TRBJ2-2; D is undetermined. With 7 bases removed from V and 2 bases from J, the gap between germline ends came to 17 bases. Germline V CDR1 and CDR2: SQVTM, ANQGSEA. The CDR3 runs to 15 residues. The CDR3 is CSARPDSTNTGELFF. Written as DNA, the CDR3 is TGCAGCGCCCGACCCGACTCAACTAACACCGGGGAGCTGTTTTTT.

The rearrangement joins TRBV2 to TRBJ2-7; TRBD2 agrees at 7 bases. Germline values: CDR1 SNHLY, CDR2 FYNNEI. There are 13 residues in the CDR3. The V gene end was trimmed by 2 bases and the J gene end by 3 bases; junction bases not matched to a gene: 1. The CDR3 is CASSEWGGYEQYF. DNA of the CDR3: TGTGCCAGCAGTGAATGGGGGGGCTACGAGCAGTACTTC.

This chain connects TRBV5-5 to TRBJ2-3, with 16 bases matching TRBD2. V gave up 4 bases and J gave up 2 bases; unmatched junction bases: 1. This CDR3 spans 16 amino acids. Germline V gene sequence: CDR1 SGHKS, CDR2 YYEKEE (reference sequence). DNA for the CDR3: TGTGCCAGCAGCGGGACTAGCGGGAGGGCCACAGATACGCAGTATTTT. Its translation is CASSGTSGRATDTQYF. The full variable domain, in which reference TRBV5-5 and TRBJ2-3 provide the parts outside the CDR3, is DAGVTQSPTHLIKTRGQQVTLRCSPISGHKSVSWYQQVLGQGPQFIFQYYEKEERGRGNFPDRFSARQFPNYSSELNVNALLLGDSALYLCASSGTSGRATDTQYFGPGTRLTVL.

This clonotype was detected a few times. The chain joins TRBV12-3 or TRBV12-4 to TRBJ2-3; D remains unclear. The V gene lost 6 bases and the J gene lost 2 bases, with 9 bases spanning the gap. CDR3 length: 13 amino acids. The CDR3 DNA follows: TGTGCCAGCAGAGCCTCGACCACAGATACGCAGTATTTT. Translating gives CASRASTTDTQYF.

This clonotype was counted a few times. The J gene is TRBJ2-3, the V gene TRBV6-5; maybe TRBD2 (6 bases). The CDR3 is 14 residues long. CDR1 MNHEY and CDR2 SVGAGI come from the germline V gene. Trimming left V 8 bases short and J 3 bases short, with 15 bases between. The CDR3 loop is CASGNGRETDTQYF. In DNA, the CDR3 is TGTGCCAGCGGAAACGGGAGAGAGACAGATACGCAGTATTTT.

This clonotype was seen a few times. V usage is TRBV20-1 and J usage is TRBJ2-7; 12 bases map to TRBD2. The germline CDR1 and CDR2 sequences are DFQATT and SNEGSKA (reference sequence). V was clipped by 6 bases and J by 3 bases; unmatched bases: 9. This CDR3 is 15 amino acids long. DNA of the CDR3: TGCAGTGCCCCGACGACTAGCGGGAGAAGCTACGAGCAGTACTTC. Translated: CSAPTTSGRSYEQYF.

This chain links TRBV3-1 with TRBJ2-1; no clear D gene. Trimming removed 1 base at V and 6 bases at J, with 7 bases between. This CDR3 comprises 13 residues. Per the germline V gene, CDR1 is LGHDT and CDR2 is YNNKEL (reference sequence). The CDR3 sequence is CASSQGSPNEQFF. DNA for the CDR3: TGTGCCAGCAGCCAAGGCTCCCCCAATGAGCAGTTCTTC.

The genes are TRBV24-1 and TRBJ1-2; no clear D. Germline CDR1 KGHDR, CDR2 SFDVKD. This CDR3 contains 15 residues. Trimming removed 2 bases from V and 6 bases from J, with 15 bases in between. The CDR3 loop reads CATSDSIPSSHGYTF. CDR3 DNA sequence: TGTGCCACCAGTGATTCCATACCATCGTCTCATGGCTACACCTTC.

There are many counts of this clonotype. The chain combines TRBV12-3 or TRBV12-4 with TRBJ2-3; 9 nucleotides line up with TRBD2. V lost 3 bases, J lost 0 bases, and 4 bases stayed unmatched. This CDR3 is 16 amino acids long. In DNA form, the CDR3 reads TGTGCCAGCAGTTTTGGGCTAGCGGGGAGCACAGATACGCAGTATTTT. This encodes CASSFGLAGSTDTQYF.

The gene calls are TRBV11-2 and TRBJ2-7; D could derive from TRBD1 or TRBD2 (6 bases each). The CDR3 consists of 15 residues. V dropped 5 bases and J dropped 2 bases, with 16 bases sitting between them. Per germline, CDR1 SGHAT and CDR2 FQNNGV. The CDR3 region is CASSPGAGQAYEQYF. The CDR3 DNA reads TGTGCCAGCAGCCCGGGGGCTGGGCAGGCCTACGAGCAGTACTTC.

The chain joins TRBV20-1 to TRBJ2-7; no clear D. Germline V gene lookup returns CDR1 DFQATT and CDR2 SNEGSKA (reference sequence). This CDR3 has 11 residues. Trimming removed 4 bases at V and 7 bases at J, with 11 bases between. The chain's CDR3 is CSATHSREQYF. The CDR3 DNA follows: TGCAGTGCTACCCACTCCAGGGAGCAGTACTTC.

There are a few counts of this clonotype. The rearrangement joins TRBV7-2 to TRBJ2-7; TRBD2 matches at 12 bases. Germline assignment: CDR1 SGHTA and CDR2 FQGNSA. This CDR3 contains 17 residues. V shed 2 bases, J shed 5 bases, and the junction held 10 bases outside the gene matches. The DNA for the CDR3 is TGTGCCAGCAGCTTAAGACTAGCGGGAGCCGCGGGAGACGAGCAGTACTTC. Its protein is CASSLRLAGAAGDEQYF. The full variable domain, rest sourced from reference TRBV7-2 and TRBJ2-7, is GAGVSQSPSNKVTEKGKDVELRCDPISGHTALYWYRQSLGQGLEFLIYFQGNSAPDKSGLPSDRFSAERTGGSVSTLTIQRTQQEDSAVYLCASSLRLAGAAGDEQYFGPGTRLTVT.

This rearrangement joins TRBV4-2 to TRBJ1-1; no reliable D call. V lost 0 bases and J 7 bases, leaving 12 bases between the germline ends. Germline CDR1 is LGHNA and CDR2 is YNFKEQ. CDR3 size: 14 residues. The CDR3 DNA reads as TGTGCCAGCAGCCAAGAGGATGGGCAACTTGAAGCTTTCTTT. Encoded protein: CASSQEDGQLEAFF.